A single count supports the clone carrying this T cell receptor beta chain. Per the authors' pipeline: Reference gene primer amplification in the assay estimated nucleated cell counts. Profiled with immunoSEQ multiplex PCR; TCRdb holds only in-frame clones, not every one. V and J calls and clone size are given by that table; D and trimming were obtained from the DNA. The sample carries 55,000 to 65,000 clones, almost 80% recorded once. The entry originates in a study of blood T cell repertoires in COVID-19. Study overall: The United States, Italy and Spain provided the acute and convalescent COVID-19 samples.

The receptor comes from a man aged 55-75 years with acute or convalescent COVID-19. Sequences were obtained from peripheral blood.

In nucleotides, the CDR3 is TGTGCCAGCAGTTTGAACCGGGGCGAGCAGTACTTC. It translates to CASSLNRGEQYF. The chain employs TRBV28 and TRBJ2-7, with D possibly TRBD2 on 5 matching bases. The CDR3 is 12 amino acids. V dropped 3 bases and J dropped 6 bases, with 9 bases sitting between them. The V gene's germline CDR1 is MDHEN and CDR2 SYDVKM.